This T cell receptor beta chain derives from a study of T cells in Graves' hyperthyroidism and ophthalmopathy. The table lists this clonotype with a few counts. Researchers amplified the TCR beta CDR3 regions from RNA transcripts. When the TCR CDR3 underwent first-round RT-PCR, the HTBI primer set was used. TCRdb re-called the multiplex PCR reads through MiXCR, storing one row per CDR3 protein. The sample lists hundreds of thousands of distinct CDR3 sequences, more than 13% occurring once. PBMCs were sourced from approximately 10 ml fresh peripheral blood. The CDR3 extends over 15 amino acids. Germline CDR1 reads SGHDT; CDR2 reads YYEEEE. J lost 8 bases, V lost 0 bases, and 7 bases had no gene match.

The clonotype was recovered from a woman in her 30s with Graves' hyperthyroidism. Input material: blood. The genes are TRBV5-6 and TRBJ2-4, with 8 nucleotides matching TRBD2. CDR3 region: CASSLASGRWDIQYF. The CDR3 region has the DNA TGTGCCAGCAGCTTGGCAAGCGGGAGATGGGACATTCAGTACTTC. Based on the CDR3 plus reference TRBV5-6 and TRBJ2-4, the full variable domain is DAGVTQSPTHLIKTRGQQVTLRCSPKSGHDTVSWYQQALGQGPQFIFQYYEEEERQRGNFPDRFSGHQFPNYSSELNVNALLLGDSALYLCASSLASGRWDIQYFGAGTRLSVL.